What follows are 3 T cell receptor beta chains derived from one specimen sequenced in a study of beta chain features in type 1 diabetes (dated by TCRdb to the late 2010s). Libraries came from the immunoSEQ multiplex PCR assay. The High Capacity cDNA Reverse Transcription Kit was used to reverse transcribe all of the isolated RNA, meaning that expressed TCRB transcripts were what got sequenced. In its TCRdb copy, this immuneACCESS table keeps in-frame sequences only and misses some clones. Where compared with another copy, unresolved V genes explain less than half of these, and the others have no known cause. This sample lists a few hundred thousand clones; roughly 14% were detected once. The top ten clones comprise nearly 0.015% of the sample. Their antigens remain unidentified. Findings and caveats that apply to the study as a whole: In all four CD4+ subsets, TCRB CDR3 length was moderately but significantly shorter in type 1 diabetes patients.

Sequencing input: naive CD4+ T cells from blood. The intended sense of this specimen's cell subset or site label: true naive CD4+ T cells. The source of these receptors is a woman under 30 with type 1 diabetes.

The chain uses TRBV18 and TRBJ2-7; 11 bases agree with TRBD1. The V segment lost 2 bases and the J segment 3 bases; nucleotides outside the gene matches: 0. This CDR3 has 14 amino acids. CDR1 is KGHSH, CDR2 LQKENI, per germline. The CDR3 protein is CASSPGTGGYEQYV. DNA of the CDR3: TGTGCCAGCTCACCAGGGACAGGGGGCTACGAGCAGTACGTC.

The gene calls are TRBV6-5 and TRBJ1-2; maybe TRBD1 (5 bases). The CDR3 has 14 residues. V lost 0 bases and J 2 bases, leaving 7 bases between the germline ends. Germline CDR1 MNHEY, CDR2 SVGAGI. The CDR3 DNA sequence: TGTGCCAGCAGTTACTCTAAGGGGAACTATGGCTACACCTTC. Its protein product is CASSYSKGNYGYTF.

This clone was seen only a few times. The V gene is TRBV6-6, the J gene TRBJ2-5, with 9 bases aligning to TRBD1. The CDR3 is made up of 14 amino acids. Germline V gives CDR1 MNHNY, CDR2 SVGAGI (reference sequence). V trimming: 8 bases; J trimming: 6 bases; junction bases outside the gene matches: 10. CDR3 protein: CASLGGTGWKTQYF. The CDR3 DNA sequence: TGTGCCAGCCTGGGGGGGACAGGGTGGAAGACCCAGTACTTC.